This TCR beta chain was profiled in a study of cytomegalovirus exposure and HLA in healthy donors. A multiplex PCR was run with 60 Vbeta primers and 13 Jbeta primers. Libraries were prepared by immunoSEQ multiplex PCR; TCRdb keeps only in-frame clonotypes and omits some of them. The sample has 60,000 to 90,000 clones; the top ten hold roughly 5.2%. V was clipped by 0 bases and J by 5 bases, with 16 bases between them. The length of the CDR3 is 16 residues. The germline CDR1 and CDR2 sequences are LNHNV and YYDKDF (reference sequence). The sample was PBMCs. This receptor was identified in a woman in her thirties or forties in good health and CMV-seropositive. The chain carries TRBV15 and TRBJ2-5; tentative D call: TRBD2 (6 bases). This CDR3 is CATSRERGAPKETQYF. The CDR3 region has the DNA TGTGCCACCAGCAGAGAGCGGGGTGCCCCCAAGGAGACCCAGTACTTC.